This T cell receptor beta chain was recorded in a study of T cell changes during pregnancy in multiple sclerosis. Sequencing used immunoSEQ multiplex PCR; TCRdb keeps in-frame clones, though not all of them. Counted here are tens of thousands of clones, around 93% occurring once; the ten biggest clones make up 0.52%. The CDR3 totals 13 residues. CDR1 and CDR2 (germline): SQVTM, ANQGSEA. The ends lost 6 bases at V and 6 bases at J; junction bases unmatched: 3. The chain couples TRBV29-1 to TRBJ2-3, with 13 bases fitting TRBD2. The sequencing used CD4+ T cells from peripheral blood mononuclear cells, collected in the third trimester of pregnancy. The TCR was taken from a female donor with multiple sclerosis, enrolled in a pregnancy study. CDR3 region: CSVSLAGGDTQYF. The DNA for the CDR3 is TGCAGCGTGTCACTAGCGGGAGGGGATACGCAGTATTTT.